This TCR beta chain was sequenced for a study of blood T cell repertoires in COVID-19 (dated by TCRdb to the early 2020s). Study-wide context: The collaborator samples originated in the United States, Italy and Spain and spanned the acute and convalescent phases of COVID-19. The material from the prospective study consisted of cDNA or gDNA derived from T cells, B-cell-depleted T cells, or PBMCs. Subjects who had been exposed to COVID-19, were actively infected with it, or had recovered from it provided the deeply sampled blood TCRbeta repertoires that made up the dataset. The repertoires were released in a freely available public database meant as a resource for research on the immune response to SARS-CoV-2. Samples were obtained from the ongoing ImmuneRACE study (first 160 participants) and from about 1,300 subjects provided by 6 global collaborators. A de-identified subject ID, COVID-19 status, age in years and sex were almost always included in the sample metadata. Where available, HLA class I and class II types were taken from metadata supplied by the sample provider and were not determined by assay-based typing. Beyond this particular receptor, the publication reports: The quantity of clinical and demographic metadata differed by source and by participant and was supplied without curation.

A word on this clone: The specificity of this receptor is unknown. One base away there is no much larger clone; base qualities are not given.

TCRbeta CDR3 regions were amplified from genomic DNA by means of the immunoSEQ Assay, a bias-controlled multiplex PCR. As for the original processing: The number of nucleated cells in each sample was estimated by amplification of reference gene primers within the assay. To quantify the absolute abundance of each unique TCRbeta CDR3 rearrangement, sequence reads were collapsed and filtered. For each sample, productive Simpson clonality was calculated as the square root of Simpson's diversity index across productive rearrangements. The immuneACCESS repertoire file appears here via TCRdb, limited to in-frame rearrangements. These files lack a portion of the clones; in checked studies, under half of the deficit traces to unresolved V genes, and the cause of the others is not known. The D gene and trimming were derived from the DNA, and the V and J assignments and clone size from that table. The sample table records about 480,000 clones; 85% to 90% of these occur just once. The ten largest clones represent roughly 7.3% of the sample.

One collaborating source in Seattle enrolled patients during active infection and followed them longitudinally through the course of disease. The collaborating institutions used their own protocols to collect whole blood in K2EDTA tubes. For TCRbeta analysis, collaborators shipped samples as frozen whole blood, isolated PBMCs, or DNA extracted from either of those sample types. The junction shows trimming of 0 bases on V and 4 bases on J, plus 7 bases between the germline ends. According to the germline V gene, CDR1 reads SGHRS and CDR2 reads YFSETQ. Reading from cysteine to phenylalanine, the CDR3 counts 14 amino acids. The read is trimmed to its CDR3 DNA, 42 bases read in frame from base 1.

The TCR was taken from a woman between 45 and 65 years old with COVID-19, enrolled during active disease. The rearrangement combines TRBV5-1 with TRBJ1-4; no confident D gene assignment can be made. The sequenced sample consisted of peripheral blood. This receptor carries the CDR3 CASSLGSGNEKLFF. In nucleotides, the sequence is TGCGCCAGCAGCTTGGGGTCGGGTAATGAAAAACTGTTTTTT.